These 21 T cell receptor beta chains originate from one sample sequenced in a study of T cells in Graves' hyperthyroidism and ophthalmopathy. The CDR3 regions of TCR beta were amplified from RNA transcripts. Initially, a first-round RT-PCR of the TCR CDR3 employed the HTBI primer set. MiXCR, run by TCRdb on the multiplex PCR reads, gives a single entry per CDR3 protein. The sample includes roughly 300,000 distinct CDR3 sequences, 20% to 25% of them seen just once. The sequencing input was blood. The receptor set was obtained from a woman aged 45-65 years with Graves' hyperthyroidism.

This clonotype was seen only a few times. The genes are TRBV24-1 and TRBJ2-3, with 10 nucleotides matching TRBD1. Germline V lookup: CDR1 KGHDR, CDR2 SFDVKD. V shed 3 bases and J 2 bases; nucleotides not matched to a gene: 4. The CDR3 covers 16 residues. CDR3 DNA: TGTGCCACCAGTGATCCGGGACAGGGGTTCACAGATACGCAGTATTTT. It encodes CATSDPGQGFTDTQYF.

CDR3 loop: CASAGQGNTGELFF. The CDR3 nucleotides are TGCGCCAGCGCGGGACAGGGTAACACCGGGGAGCTGTTTTTT. The rearrangement uses TRBV5-1 and TRBJ2-2; 9 bases fit TRBD1. The junction had 3 bases not matched to a gene; V was cut back by 7 bases and J by 2 bases. Germline CDR1 SGHRS, CDR2 YFSETQ. The CDR3 contains 14 residues.

The chain's CDR3 is CASRVAGGSSYEQYF. CDR3 sequence (DNA): TGTGCCAGCAGGGTAGCGGGAGGGTCCTCCTACGAGCAGTACTTC. The V gene is TRBV28, the J gene TRBJ2-7; 11 bases map to TRBD2. The trim removed 6 bases at V and 0 bases at J, leaving 4 bases unmatched. The CDR3 has 15 amino acids. Germline loops: CDR1 MDHEN, CDR2 SYDVKM.

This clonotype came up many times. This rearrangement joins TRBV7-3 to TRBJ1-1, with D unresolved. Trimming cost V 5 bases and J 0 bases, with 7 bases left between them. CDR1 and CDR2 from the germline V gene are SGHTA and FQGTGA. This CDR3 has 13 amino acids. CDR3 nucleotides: TGTGCCAGCAGCCGGGAGCTGAACACTGAAGCTTTCTTT. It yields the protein CASSRELNTEAFF.

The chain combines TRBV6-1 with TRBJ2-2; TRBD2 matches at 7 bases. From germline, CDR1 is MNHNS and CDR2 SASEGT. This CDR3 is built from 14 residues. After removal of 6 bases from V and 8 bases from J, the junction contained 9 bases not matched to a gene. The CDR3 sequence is CASRTGGSLGELFF. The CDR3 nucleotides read TGTGCCAGCAGGACTGGCGGGAGCCTGGGGGAGCTGTTTTTT.

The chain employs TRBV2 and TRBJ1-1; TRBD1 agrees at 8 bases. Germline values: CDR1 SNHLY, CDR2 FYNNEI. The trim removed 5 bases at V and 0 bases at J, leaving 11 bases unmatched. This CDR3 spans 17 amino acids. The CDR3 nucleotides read TGTGCCAGCAGTTTACCAGGACAGGGTTGGATGAACACTGAAGCTTTCTTT. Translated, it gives CASSLPGQGWMNTEAFF.

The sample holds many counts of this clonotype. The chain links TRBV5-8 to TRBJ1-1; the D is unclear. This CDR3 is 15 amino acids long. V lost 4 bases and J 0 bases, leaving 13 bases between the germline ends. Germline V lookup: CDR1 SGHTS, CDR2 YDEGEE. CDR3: CASSRSGGMNTEAFF. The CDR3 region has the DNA TGTGCCAGCAGCCGGTCTGGAGGTATGAACACTGAAGCTTTCTTT.

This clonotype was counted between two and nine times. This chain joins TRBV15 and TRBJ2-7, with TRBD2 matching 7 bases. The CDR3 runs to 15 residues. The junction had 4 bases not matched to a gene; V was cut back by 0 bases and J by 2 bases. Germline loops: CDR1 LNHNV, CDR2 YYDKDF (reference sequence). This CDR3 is CATSREGGETYEQYF. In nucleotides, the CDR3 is TGTGCCACCAGCAGAGAGGGAGGGGAAACCTACGAGCAGTACTTC.

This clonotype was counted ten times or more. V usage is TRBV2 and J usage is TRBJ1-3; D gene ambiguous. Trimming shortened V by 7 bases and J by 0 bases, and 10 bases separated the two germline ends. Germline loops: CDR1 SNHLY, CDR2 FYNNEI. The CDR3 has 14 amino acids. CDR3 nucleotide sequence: TGTGCCAGCAAGTACGGAACCTCTGGAAACACCATATATTTT. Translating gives CASKYGTSGNTIYF.

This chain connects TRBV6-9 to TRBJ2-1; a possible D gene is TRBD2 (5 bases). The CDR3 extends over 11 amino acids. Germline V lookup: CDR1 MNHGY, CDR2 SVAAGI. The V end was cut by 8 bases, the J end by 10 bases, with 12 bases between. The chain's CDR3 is CASGSGLEQFF. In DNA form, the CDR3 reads TGTGCCAGCGGTTCCGGACTCGAGCAGTTCTTC.

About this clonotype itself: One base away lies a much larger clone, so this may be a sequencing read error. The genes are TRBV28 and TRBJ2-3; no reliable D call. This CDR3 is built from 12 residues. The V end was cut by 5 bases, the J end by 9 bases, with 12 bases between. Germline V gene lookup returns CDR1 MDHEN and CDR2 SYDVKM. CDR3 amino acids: CASSSALKTQYF. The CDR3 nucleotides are TGTGCCAGCAGTAGCGCCTTAAAAACGCAGTATTTT. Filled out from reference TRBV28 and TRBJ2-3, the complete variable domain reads DVKVTQSSRYLVKRTGEKVFLECVQDMDHENMFWYRQDPGLGLRLIYFSYDVKMKEKGDIPEGYSVSREKKERFSLILESASTNQTSMYLCASSSALKTQYFGPGTRLTVL.

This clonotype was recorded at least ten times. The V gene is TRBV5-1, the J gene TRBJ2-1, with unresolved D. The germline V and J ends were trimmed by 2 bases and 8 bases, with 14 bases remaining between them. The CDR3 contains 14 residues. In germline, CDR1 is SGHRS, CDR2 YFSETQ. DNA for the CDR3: TGCGCCAGCAGCTTCCCCAAGCGAGAAGATGAGCAGTTCTTC. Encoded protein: CASSFPKREDEQFF.

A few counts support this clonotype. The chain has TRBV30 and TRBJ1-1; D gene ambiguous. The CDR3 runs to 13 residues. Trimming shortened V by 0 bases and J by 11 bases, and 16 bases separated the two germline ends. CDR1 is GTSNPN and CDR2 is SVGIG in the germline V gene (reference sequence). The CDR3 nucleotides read TGTGCCTGGAGTGTGGGCTCCTCTTGGGCGGCTTTCTTT. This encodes CAWSVGSSWAAFF.

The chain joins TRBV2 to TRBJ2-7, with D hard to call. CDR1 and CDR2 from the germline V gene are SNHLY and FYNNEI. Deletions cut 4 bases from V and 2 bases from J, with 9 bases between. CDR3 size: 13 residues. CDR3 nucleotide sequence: TGTGCCAGCAGTGTCAAGGGTACCTACGAGCAGTACTTC. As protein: CASSVKGTYEQYF.

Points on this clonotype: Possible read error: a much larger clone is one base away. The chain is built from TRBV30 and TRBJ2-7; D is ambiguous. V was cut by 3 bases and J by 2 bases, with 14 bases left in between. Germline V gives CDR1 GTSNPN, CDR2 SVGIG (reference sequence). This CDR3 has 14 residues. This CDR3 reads CAWRIPWVAYEQYF. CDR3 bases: TGTGCCTGGAGAATTCCGTGGGTGGCCTACGAGCAGTACTTC. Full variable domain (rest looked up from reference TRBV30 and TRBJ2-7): SQTIHQWPATLVQPVGSPLSLECTVEGTSNPNLYWYRQAAGRGLQLLFYSVGIGQISSEVPQNLSASRPQDRQFILSSKKLLLSDSGFYLCAWRIPWVAYEQYFGPGTRLTVT.

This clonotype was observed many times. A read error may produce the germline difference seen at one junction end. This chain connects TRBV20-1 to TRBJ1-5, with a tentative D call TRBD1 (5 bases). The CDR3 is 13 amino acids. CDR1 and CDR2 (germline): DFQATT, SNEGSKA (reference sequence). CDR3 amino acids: CSARGVNGQPQHF. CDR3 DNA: TGCAGTGCAAGAGGGGTGAACGGGCAGCCCCAGCATTTT.

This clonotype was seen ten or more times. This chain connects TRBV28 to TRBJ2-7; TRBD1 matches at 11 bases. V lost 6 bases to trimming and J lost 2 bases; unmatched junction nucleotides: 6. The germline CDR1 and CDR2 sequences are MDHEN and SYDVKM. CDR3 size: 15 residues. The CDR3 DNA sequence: TGTGCCAGCAGCCGGGGACAGGGGGGAACCTACGAGCAGTACTTC. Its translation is CASSRGQGGTYEQYF. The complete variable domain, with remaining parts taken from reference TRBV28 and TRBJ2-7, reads DVKVTQSSRYLVKRTGEKVFLECVQDMDHENMFWYRQDPGLGLRLIYFSYDVKMKEKGDIPEGYSVSREKKERFSLILESASTNQTSMYLCASSRGQGGTYEQYFGPGTRLTVT.

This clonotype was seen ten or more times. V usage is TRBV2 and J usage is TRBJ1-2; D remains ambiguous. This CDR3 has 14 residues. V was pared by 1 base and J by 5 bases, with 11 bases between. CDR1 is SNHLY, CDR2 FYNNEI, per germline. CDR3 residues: CASSEEEGWYGYTF. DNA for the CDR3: TGTGCCAGCAGTGAAGAGGAGGGTTGGTATGGCTACACCTTC.

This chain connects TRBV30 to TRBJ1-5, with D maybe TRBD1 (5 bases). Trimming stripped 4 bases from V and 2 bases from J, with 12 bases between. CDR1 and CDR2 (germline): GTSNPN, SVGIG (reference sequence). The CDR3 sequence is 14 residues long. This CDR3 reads CAWKAGPGNQPQHF. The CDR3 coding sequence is TGTGCCTGGAAGGCAGGGCCGGGCAATCAGCCCCAGCATTTT.

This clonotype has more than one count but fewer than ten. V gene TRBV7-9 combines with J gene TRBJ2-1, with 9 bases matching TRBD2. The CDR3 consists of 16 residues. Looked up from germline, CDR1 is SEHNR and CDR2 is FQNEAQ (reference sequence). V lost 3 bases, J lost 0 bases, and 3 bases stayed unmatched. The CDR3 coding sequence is TGTGCCAGCAGCTTTTCGCGGGGGGGCTCCTACAATGAGCAGTTCTTC. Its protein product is CASSFSRGGSYNEQFF.

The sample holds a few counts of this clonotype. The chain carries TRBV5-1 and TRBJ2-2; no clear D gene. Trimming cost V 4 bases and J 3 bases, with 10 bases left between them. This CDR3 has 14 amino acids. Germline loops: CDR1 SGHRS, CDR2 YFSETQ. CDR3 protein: CASSLLSDTGELFF. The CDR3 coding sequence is TGCGCCAGCAGCCTATTGTCTGACACCGGGGAGCTGTTTTTT.